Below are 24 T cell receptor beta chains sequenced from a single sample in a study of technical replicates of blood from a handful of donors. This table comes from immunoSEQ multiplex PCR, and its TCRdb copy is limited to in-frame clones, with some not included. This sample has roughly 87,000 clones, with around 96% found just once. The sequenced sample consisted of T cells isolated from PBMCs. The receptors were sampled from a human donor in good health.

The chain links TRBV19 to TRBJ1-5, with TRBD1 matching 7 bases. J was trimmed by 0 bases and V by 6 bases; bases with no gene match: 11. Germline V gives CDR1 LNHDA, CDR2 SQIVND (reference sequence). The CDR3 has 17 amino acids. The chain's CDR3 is CASSPDRMKTSNQPQHF. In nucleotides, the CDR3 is TGTGCCAGTAGCCCGGACAGGATGAAAACTAGCAATCAGCCCCAGCATTTT.

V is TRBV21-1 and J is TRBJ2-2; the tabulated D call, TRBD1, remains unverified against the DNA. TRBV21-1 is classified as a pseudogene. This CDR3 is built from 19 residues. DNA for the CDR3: TGTGCCAGCAGCAAAAAAAAAGACGTGACAGGGGAGAACACCGGGGAGCTGTTTTTT. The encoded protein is CASSKKKDVTGENTGELFF.

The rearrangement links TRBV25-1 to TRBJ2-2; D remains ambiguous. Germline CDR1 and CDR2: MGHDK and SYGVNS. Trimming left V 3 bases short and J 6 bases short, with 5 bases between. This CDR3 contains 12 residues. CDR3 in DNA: TGTGCCAGCAGTGATTTATCCGGGGAGCTGTTTTTT. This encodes CASSDLSGELFF.

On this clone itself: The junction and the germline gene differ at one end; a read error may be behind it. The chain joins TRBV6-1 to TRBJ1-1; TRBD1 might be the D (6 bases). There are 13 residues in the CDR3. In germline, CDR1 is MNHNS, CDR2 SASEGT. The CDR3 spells CTSKLGQDDVTFF. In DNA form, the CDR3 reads TGTACCAGCAAGCTGGGACAAGACGACGTCACTTTCTTT.

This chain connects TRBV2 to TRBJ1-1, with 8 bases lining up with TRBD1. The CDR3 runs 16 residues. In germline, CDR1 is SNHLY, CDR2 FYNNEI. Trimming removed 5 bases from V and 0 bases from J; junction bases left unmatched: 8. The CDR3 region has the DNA TGTGCCAGCAGTTCCGGGACAGGATTTTTGAACACTGAAGCTTTCTTT. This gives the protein CASSSGTGFLNTEAFF. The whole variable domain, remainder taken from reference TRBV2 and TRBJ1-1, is EPEVTQTPSHQVTQMGQEVILRCVPISNHLYFYWYRQILGQKVEFLVSFYNNEISEKSEIFDDQFSVERPDGSNFTLKIRSTKLEDSAMYFCASSSGTGFLNTEAFFGQGTRLTVV.

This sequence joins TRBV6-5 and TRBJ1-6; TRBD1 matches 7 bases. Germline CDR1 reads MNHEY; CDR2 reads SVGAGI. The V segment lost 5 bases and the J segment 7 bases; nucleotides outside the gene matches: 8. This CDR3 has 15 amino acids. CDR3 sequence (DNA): TGTGCCAGCAGTGCCAGACAGGGCCGGAATTCACCCCTCCACTTT. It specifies CASSARQGRNSPLHF.

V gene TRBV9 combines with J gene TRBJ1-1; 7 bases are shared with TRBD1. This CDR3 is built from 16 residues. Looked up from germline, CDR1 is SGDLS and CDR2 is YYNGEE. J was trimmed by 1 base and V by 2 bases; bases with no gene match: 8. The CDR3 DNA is TGTGCCAGCAGCGTTGGGGGACAGCCGAGGAACACTGAAGCTTTCTTT. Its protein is CASSVGGQPRNTEAFF. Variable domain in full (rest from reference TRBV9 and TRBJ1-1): DSGVTQTPKHLITATGQRVTLRCSPRSGDLSVYWYQQSLDQGLQFLIQYYNGEERAKGNILERFSAQQFPDLHSELNLSSLELGDSALYFCASSVGGQPRNTEAFFGQGTRLTVV.

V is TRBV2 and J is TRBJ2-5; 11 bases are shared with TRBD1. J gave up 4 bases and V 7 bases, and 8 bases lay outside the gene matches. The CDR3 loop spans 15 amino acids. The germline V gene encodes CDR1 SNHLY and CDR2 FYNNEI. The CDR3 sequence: CASTRTGGAGETQYF. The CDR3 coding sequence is TGTGCCAGCACACGGACAGGGGGCGCAGGAGAGACCCAGTACTTC. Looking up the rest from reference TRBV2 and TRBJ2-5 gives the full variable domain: EPEVTQTPSHQVTQMGQEVILRCVPISNHLYFYWYRQILGQKVEFLVSFYNNEISEKSEIFDDQFSVERPDGSNFTLKIRSTKLEDSAMYFCASTRTGGAGETQYFGPGTRLLVL.

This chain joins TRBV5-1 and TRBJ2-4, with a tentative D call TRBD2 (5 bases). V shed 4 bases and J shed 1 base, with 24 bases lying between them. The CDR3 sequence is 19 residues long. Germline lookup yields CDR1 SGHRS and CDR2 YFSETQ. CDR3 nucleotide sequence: TGCGCCAGCAGCGCCCTAGGAGGTTTAGGTCGTGTTGCCAAAAACATTCAGTACTTC. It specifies CASSALGGLGRVAKNIQYF.

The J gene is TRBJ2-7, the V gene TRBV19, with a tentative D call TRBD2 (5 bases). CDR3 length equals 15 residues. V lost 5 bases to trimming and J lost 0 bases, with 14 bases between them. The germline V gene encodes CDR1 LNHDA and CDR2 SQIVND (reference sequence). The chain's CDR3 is CASSQPGSRSYEQYF. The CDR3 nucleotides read TGTGCCAGTAGTCAGCCGGGGAGCCGCTCCTACGAGCAGTACTTC.

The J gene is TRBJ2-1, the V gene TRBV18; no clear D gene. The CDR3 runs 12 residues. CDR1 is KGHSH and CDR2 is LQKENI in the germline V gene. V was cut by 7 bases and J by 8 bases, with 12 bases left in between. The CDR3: CASLSRVDEQFF. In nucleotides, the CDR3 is TGTGCCAGCTTGTCCCGGGTGGATGAGCAGTTCTTC. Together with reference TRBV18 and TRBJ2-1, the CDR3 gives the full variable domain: NAGVMQNPRHLVRRRGQEARLRCSPMKGHSHVYWYRQLPEEGLKFMVYLQKENIIDESGMPKERFSAEFPKEGPSILRIQQVVRGDSAAYFCASLSRVDEQFFGPGTRLTVL.

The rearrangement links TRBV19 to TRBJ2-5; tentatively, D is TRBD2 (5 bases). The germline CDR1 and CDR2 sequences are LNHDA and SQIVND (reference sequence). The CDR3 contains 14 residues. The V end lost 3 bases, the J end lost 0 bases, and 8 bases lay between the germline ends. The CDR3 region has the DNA TGTGCCAGTAGTATTCCCGGGGACCAAGAGACCCAGTACTTC. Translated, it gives CASSIPGDQETQYF.

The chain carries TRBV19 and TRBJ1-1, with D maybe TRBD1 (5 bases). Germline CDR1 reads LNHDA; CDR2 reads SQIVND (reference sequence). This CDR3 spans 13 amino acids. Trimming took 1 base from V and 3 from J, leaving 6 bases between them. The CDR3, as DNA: TGTGCCAGTAGTATAGGCAGGGACACTGAAGCTTTCTTT. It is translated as CASSIGRDTEAFF.

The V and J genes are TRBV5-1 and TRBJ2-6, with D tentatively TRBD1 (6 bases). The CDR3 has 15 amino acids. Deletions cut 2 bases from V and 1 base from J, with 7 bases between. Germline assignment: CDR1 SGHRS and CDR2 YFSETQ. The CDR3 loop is CASSLQGSGANVLTF. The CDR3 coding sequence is TGCGCCAGCAGCTTACAGGGATCTGGGGCCAACGTCCTGACTTTC.

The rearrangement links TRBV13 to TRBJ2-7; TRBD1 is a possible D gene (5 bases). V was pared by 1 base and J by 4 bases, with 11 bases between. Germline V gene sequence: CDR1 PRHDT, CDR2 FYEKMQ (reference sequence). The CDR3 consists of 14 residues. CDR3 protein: CASSLDRTRYEQYF. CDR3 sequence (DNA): TGTGCCAGCAGCTTAGACAGGACCCGATACGAGCAGTACTTC.

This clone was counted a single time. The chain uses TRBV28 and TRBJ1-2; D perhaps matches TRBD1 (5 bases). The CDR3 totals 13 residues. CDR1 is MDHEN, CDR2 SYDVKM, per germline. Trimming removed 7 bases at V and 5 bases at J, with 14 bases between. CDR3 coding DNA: TGTGCCAGCAAAACGGGCAGACAGTATGGCTACACCTTC. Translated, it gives CASKTGRQYGYTF.

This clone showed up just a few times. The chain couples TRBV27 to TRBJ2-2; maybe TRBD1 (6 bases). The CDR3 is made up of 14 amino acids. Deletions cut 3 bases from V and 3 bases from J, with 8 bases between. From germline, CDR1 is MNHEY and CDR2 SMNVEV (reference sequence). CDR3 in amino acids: CASSLQGHTGELFF. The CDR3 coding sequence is TGTGCCAGCAGTTTGCAGGGGCACACCGGGGAGCTGTTTTTT.

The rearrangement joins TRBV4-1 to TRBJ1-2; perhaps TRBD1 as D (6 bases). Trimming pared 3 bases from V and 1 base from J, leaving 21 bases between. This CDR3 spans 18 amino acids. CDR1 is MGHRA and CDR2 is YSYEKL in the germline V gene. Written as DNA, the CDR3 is TGCGCCAGCAGCCAGGGGGCCCGTTCAAGAAAAGTTAACTATGGCTACACCTTC. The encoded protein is CASSQGARSRKVNYGYTF.

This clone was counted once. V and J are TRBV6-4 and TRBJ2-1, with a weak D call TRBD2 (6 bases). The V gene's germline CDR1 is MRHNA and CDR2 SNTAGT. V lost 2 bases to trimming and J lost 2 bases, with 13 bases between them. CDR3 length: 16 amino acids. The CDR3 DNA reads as TGTGCCAGCAGTGACCACGTTAGCGGCCCCTACAATGAGCAGTTCTTC. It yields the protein CASSDHVSGPYNEQFF.

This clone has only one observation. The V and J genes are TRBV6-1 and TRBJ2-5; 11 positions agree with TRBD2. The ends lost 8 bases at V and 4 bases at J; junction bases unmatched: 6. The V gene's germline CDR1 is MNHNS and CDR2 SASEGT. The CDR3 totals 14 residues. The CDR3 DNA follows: TGTGCCAGCGGGGGGACTAGCGGCGGAGAGACCCAGTACTTC. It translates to CASGGTSGGETQYF.

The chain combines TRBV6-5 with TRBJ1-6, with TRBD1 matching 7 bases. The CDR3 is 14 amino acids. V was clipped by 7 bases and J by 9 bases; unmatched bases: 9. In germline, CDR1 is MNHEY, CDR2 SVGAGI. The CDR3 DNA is TGTGCCAGCACCCTCCTGACAGGGTCTTCACCCCTCCACTTT. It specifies CASTLLTGSSPLHF.

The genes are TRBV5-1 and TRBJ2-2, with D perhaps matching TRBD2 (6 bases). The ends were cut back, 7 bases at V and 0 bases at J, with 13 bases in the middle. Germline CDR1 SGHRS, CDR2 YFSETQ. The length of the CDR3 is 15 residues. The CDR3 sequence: CASHPGDSNTGELFF. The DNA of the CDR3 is TGCGCCAGCCACCCCGGGGACTCGAACACCGGGGAGCTGTTTTTT.

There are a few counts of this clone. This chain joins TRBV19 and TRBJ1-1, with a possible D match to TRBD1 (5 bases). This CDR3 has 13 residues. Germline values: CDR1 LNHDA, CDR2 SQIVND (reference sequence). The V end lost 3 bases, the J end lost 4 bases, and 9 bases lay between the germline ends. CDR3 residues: CASSIGGSTEAFF. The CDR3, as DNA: TGTGCCAGTAGTATCGGGGGTTCCACTGAAGCTTTCTTT.

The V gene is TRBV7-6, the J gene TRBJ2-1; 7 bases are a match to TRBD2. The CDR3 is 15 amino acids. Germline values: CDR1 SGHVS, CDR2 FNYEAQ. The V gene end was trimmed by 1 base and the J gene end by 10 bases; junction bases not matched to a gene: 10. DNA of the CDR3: TGTGCCAGCAGCTTAGTCCCCTCGGGGCGGGGGGAGCAGTTCTTC. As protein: CASSLVPSGRGEQFF.